Listed here are 14 T cell receptor beta chains from one sample, sequenced in a study of shared clonotypes between healthy human individuals. The naive CD8 population came from CD45RO-negative cells selected for CCR7, without terminally differentiated effector memory CD45RA+ cells. The assay was immunoSEQ multiplex PCR, and TCRdb's table has in-frame clones only and misses some. The sample yields about 1,900,000 clones, about 95% seen once. Sequencing was carried out using naive CD8+ T cells sorted from blood. These receptors were collected from a man aged 18 to 29 in good health.

This chain links TRBV11-2 with TRBJ1-5; 8 nucleotides agree with TRBD1. Germline V gene lookup returns CDR1 SGHAT and CDR2 FQNNGV. The junction had 2 bases not matched to a gene; V was cut back by 5 bases and J by 2 bases. The CDR3 has 14 residues. The CDR3 is CASSQDRGNQPQHF. For the CDR3, the DNA is TGTGCCAGCAGCCAGGACAGGGGCAATCAGCCCCAGCATTTT.

This clone has just one count. The CDR3 DNA follows: TGCGCCAGCAGCCAAGAAAGGACACGGTACTACGAGCAGTACTTC. Translation: CASSQERTRYYEQYF. V gene TRBV4-1 combines with J gene TRBJ2-7; maybe TRBD1 (5 bases). There are 15 residues in the CDR3. Germline CDR1 is MGHRA and CDR2 is YSYEKL. Trimming took off 0 bases at V and 3 bases at J, with 12 bases between the two ends.

The rearrangement uses TRBV20-1 and TRBJ2-3, with unresolved D. This CDR3 spans 11 amino acids. Trimming cost V 3 bases and J 2 bases, with 3 bases left between them. CDR1 and CDR2 from the germline V gene are DFQATT and SNEGSKA (reference sequence). CDR3 DNA: TGCAGTGCTAGTAACACAGATACGCAGTATTTT. It is translated as CSASNTDTQYF.

This clone has only a few counts. V and J are TRBV4-1 and TRBJ1-6; D might be TRBD1 (6 bases). Deletions cut 1 base from V and 9 bases from J, with 13 bases between. The CDR3 totals 15 residues. Per the germline V gene, CDR1 is MGHRA and CDR2 is YSYEKL. The CDR3 sequence is CASSQASQGGSPLHF. The CDR3 region has the DNA TGCGCCAGCAGCCAAGCTTCACAGGGAGGTTCACCCCTCCACTTT.

The V and J genes are TRBV4-3 and TRBJ1-1; D unresolved. The CDR3 runs 13 residues. Germline V CDR1 and CDR2: LGHNA, YSLEER. V gave up 4 bases and J gave up 1 base, with 7 bases separating them. The CDR3 loop reads CASSPIENTEAFF. The CDR3 DNA reads TGCGCCAGCAGCCCGATCGAGAACACTGAAGCTTTCTTT.

The V and J genes are TRBV4-1 and TRBJ2-1; D is perhaps TRBD2 (5 bases). This CDR3 has 12 residues. Deletions cut 1 base from V and 10 bases from J, with 8 bases between. Germline V gene sequence: CDR1 MGHRA, CDR2 YSYEKL. CDR3 region: CASSQGGIEQFF. CDR3 bases: TGCGCCAGCAGCCAAGGAGGGATAGAGCAGTTCTTC.

J is TRBJ2-7 and V is TRBV29-1, with D unresolved. Germline CDR1 reads SQVTM; CDR2 reads ANQGSEA. This CDR3 contains 13 residues. V was trimmed by 3 bases and J by 0 bases, leaving 9 bases between them. In DNA, the CDR3 is TGCAGCGTTGAGCAGATTAACTCCTACGAGCAGTACTTC. It is translated as CSVEQINSYEQYF.

The chain is built from TRBV27 and TRBJ2-3; a weak D match, TRBD2 (5 bases). The CDR3 runs to 15 residues. V lost 2 bases to trimming and J lost 3 bases, with 12 bases between them. The germline gives CDR1 MNHEY, CDR2 SMNVEV (reference sequence). CDR3: CASSLEGVRTDTQYF. The CDR3 region has the DNA TGTGCCAGCAGTTTAGAGGGCGTTCGGACAGATACGCAGTATTTT.

This chain links TRBV28 with TRBJ1-2, with 7 bases identical to TRBD1. Germline V lookup: CDR1 MDHEN, CDR2 SYDVKM. V lost 5 bases to trimming and J lost 5 bases; unmatched junction nucleotides: 5. This CDR3 spans 13 amino acids. The CDR3 region is CASSRQGLYGYTF. DNA of the CDR3: TGTGCCAGCAGTCGACAGGGTCTTTATGGCTACACCTTC.

The CDR3 spells CASSRGPGQGATNYGYTF. The DNA for the CDR3 is TGCGCCAGCAGCCGGGGCCCGGGACAGGGGGCCACTAACTATGGCTACACCTTC. The rearrangement uses TRBV4-1 and TRBJ1-2, with 12 nucleotides matching TRBD1. V lost 4 bases to trimming and J lost 0 bases; unmatched junction nucleotides: 9. The CDR3 spans 18 residues. In germline, CDR1 is MGHRA, CDR2 YSYEKL.

The rearrangement links TRBV6-5 to TRBJ2-1; D ambiguous. V was clipped by 2 bases and J by 7 bases, with 9 bases between them. Per the germline V gene, CDR1 is MNHEY and CDR2 is SVGAGI. The CDR3 spans 13 residues. The CDR3 reads CASSYTHSNEQFF. In nucleotides, the CDR3 is TGTGCCAGCAGTTACACCCACTCGAATGAGCAGTTCTTC.

The J gene is TRBJ2-3, the V gene TRBV27; D ambiguous. CDR1 is MNHEY, CDR2 SMNVEV, per germline (reference sequence). Trimming pared 2 bases from V and 4 bases from J, leaving 10 bases between. The CDR3 is 14 residues long. The CDR3 loop reads CASSLLTRSDTQYF. CDR3 bases: TGTGCCAGCAGTTTACTCACGAGGTCAGATACGCAGTATTTT.

The rearrangement links TRBV30 to TRBJ1-2, with 8 bases aligning to TRBD1. Trimming cost V 2 bases and J 6 bases; bases outside gene matches: 8. Germline CDR1 is GTSNPN and CDR2 is SVGIG (reference sequence). The CDR3 covers 14 residues. The CDR3 loop is CAWSPGQDGDGYTF. The CDR3, as DNA: TGTGCCTGGAGTCCGGGACAGGATGGGGATGGCTACACCTTC.

The chain couples TRBV5-1 to TRBJ2-6; 8 nucleotides agree with TRBD1. V trimming: 4 bases; J trimming: 0 bases; junction bases outside the gene matches: 12. Germline V gene sequence: CDR1 SGHRS, CDR2 YFSETQ. CDR3 size: 19 residues. In nucleotides, the CDR3 is TGCGCCAGCAGCCTCGGCCCAGGACAGGGCAGCTCTGGGGCCAACGTCCTGACTTTC. This encodes CASSLGPGQGSSGANVLTF.